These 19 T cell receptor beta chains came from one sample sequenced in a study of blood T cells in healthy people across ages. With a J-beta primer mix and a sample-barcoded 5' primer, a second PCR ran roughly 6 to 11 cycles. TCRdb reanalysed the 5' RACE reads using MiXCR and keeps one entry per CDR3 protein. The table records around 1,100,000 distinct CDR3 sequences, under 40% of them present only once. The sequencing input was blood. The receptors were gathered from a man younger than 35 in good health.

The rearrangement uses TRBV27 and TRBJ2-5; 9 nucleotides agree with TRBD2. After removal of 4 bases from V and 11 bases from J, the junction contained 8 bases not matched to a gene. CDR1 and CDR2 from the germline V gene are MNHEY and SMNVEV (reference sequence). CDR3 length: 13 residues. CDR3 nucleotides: TGTGCCAGCAGTTCTCTAGCGGGGTATGAGCAGTACTTC. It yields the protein CASSSLAGYEQYF.

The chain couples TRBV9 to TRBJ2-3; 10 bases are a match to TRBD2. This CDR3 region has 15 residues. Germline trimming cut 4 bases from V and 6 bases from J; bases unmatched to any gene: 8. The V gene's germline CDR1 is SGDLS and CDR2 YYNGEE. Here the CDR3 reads CASSPGVAGGDTQYF. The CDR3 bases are TGTGCCAGCAGCCCCGGGGTAGCGGGGGGTGATACGCAGTATTTT. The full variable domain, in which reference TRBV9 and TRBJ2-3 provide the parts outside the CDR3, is DSGVTQTPKHLITATGQRVTLRCSPRSGDLSVYWYQQSLDQGLQFLIQYYNGEERAKGNILERFSAQQFPDLHSELNLSSLELGDSALYFCASSPGVAGGDTQYFGPGTRLTVL.

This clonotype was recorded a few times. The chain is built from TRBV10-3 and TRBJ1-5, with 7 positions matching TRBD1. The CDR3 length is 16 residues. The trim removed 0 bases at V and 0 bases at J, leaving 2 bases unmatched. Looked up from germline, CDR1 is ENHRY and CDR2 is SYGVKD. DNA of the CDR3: TGTGCCATCAGTGAGTCAGGGGGCTTTAGCAATCAGCCCCAGCATTTT. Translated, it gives CAISESGGFSNQPQHF.

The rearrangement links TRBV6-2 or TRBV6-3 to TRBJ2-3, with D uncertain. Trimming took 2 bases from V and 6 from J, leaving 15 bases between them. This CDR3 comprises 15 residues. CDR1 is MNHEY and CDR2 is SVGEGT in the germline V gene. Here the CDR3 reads CASSYRVSRSDTQYF. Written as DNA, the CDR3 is TGTGCCAGCAGTTACAGGGTTAGCAGGTCCGATACGCAGTATTTT.

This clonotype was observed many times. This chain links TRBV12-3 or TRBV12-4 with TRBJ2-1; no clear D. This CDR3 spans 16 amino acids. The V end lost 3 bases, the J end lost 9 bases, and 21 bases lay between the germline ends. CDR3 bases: TGTGCCAGCAGTTTTTTTTCAGGTGTACTACAAGGTGAGCAGTTCTTC. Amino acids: CASSFFSGVLQGEQFF.

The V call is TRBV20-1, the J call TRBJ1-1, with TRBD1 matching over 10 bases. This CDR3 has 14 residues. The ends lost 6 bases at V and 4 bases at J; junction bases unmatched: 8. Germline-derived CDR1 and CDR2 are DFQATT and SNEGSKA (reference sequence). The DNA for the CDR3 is TGCAGTGCGGGGGACAGGGGATCGGCCACTGAAGCTTTCTTT. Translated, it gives CSAGDRGSATEAFF.

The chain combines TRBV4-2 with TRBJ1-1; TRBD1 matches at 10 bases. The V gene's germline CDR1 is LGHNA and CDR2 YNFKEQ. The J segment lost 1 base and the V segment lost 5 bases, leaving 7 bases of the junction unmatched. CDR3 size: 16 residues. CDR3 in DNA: TGTGCCAGCAGCACCCGGACAGGGGGGCCGAACACTGAAGCTTTCTTT. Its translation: CASSTRTGGPNTEAFF.

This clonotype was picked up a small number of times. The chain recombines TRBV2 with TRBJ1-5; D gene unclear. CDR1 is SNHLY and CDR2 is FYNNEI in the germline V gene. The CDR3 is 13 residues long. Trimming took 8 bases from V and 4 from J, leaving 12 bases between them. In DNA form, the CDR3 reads TGTGCCAGCTGCGGCCCCGATAATCAGCCCCAGCATTTT. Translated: CASCGPDNQPQHF.

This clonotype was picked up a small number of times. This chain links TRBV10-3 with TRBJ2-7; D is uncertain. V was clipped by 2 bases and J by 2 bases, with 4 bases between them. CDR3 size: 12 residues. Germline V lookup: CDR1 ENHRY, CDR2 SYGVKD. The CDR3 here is CAISEAAYEQYF. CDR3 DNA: TGTGCCATCAGTGAGGCAGCCTACGAGCAGTACTTC.

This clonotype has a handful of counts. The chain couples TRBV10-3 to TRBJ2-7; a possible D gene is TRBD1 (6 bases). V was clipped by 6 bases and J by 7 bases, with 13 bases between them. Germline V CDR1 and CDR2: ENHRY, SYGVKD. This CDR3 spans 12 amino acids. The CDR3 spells CAIRGALGEQYF. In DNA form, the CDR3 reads TGTGCCATCAGGGGGGCGCTGGGAGAGCAGTACTTC.

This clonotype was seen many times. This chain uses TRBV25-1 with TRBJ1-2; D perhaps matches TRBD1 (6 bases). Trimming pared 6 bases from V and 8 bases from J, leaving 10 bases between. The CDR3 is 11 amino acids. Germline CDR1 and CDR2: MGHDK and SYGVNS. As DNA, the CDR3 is TGTGCCAGCAGACAGGGAGGAGGCTACACCTTC. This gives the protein CASRQGGGYTF.

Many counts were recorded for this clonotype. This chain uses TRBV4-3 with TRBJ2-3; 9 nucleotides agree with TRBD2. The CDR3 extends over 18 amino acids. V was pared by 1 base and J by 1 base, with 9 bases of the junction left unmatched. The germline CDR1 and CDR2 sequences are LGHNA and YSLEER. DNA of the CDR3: TGCGCCAGCAGCCAAGGAACCTATAGCGGGAGCCGCACAGATACGCAGTATTTT. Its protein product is CASSQGTYSGSRTDTQYF.

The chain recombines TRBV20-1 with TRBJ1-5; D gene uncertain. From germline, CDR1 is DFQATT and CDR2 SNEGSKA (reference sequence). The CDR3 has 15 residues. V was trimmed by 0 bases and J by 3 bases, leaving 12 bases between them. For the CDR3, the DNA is TGCAGTGCTAGAGATAGAGGACGGTTCAATCAGCCCCAGCATTTT. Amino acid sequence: CSARDRGRFNQPQHF.

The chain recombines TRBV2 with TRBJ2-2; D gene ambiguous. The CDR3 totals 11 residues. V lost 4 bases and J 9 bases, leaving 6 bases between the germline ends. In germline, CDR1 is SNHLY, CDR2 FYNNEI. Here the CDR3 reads CASSGGWELFF. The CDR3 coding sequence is TGTGCCAGCAGTGGGGGTTGGGAGCTGTTTTTT. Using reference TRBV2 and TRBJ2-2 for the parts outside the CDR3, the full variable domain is EPEVTQTPSHQVTQMGQEVILRCVPISNHLYFYWYRQILGQKVEFLVSFYNNEISEKSEIFDDQFSVERPDGSNFTLKIRSTKLEDSAMYFCASSGGWELFFGEGSRLTVL.

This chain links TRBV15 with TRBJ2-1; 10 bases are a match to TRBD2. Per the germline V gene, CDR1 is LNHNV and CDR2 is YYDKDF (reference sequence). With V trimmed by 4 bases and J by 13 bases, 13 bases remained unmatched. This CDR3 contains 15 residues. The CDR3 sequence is CATSIGTSVKETQFF. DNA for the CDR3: TGTGCCACCAGCATAGGGACTAGCGTAAAAGAGACCCAGTTCTTC.

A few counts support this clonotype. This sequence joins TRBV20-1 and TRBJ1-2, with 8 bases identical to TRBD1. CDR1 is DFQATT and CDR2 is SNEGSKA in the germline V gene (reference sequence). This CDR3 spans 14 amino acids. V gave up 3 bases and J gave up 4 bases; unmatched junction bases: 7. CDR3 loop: CSARSRGRSYGYTF. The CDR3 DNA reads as TGCAGTGCTAGGAGCAGGGGGCGCAGCTATGGCTACACCTTC.

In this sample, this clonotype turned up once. The CDR3 nucleotides are TGTGCCACTTCGGGACTAGCGGGAGCAGATACGCAGTATTTT. It specifies CATSGLAGADTQYF. This chain links TRBV6-5 with TRBJ2-3; 14 bases align to TRBD2. Germline CDR1 reads MNHEY; CDR2 reads SVGAGI. The CDR3 length is 14 residues. With 10 bases clipped from V and 4 bases from J, the junction kept 4 bases outside the gene matches.

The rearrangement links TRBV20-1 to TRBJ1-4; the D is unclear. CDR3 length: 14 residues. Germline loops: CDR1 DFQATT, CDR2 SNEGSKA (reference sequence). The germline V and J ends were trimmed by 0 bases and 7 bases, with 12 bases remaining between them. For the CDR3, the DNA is TGCAGTGCTAGAGATTTCGGAGCGGGTGAAAAACTGTTTTTT. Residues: CSARDFGAGEKLFF.

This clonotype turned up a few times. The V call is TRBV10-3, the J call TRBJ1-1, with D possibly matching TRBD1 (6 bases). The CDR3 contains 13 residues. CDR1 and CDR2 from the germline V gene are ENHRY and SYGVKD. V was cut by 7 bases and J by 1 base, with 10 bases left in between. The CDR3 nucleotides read TGTGCCATCACAGGGGAATGGAACACTGAAGCTTTCTTT. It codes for CAITGEWNTEAFF.